Following are 2 T cell receptor beta chains from one sample sequenced in a study of blood T cell repertoires in COVID-19. The method was immunoSEQ multiplex PCR; TCRdb's version includes in-frame clones alone and lacks a portion of them. Of a few hundred thousand clones in the sample, almost 90% were seen once. The sequencing input was PBMCs or T cells enriched from blood (not recorded which). The receptors were sampled from a woman in her forties or fifties with acute COVID-19.

The genes are TRBV11-2 and TRBJ2-1, with D possibly TRBD1 on 5 matching bases. Trimming took off 8 bases at V and 4 bases at J, with 9 bases between the two ends. Germline V gene lookup returns CDR1 SGHAT and CDR2 FQNNGV. This CDR3 has 12 amino acids. CDR3 sequence reads: CASGTGYNEQFF. CDR3 sequence (DNA): TGTGCCAGCGGCACAGGTTACAATGAGCAGTTCTTC. The full variable domain, completed using reference TRBV11-2 and TRBJ2-1, is EAGVAQSPRYKIIEKRQSVAFWCNPISGHATLYWYQQILGQGPKLLIQFQNNGVVDDSQLPKDRFSAERLKGVDSTLKIQPAKLEDSAVYLCASGTGYNEQFFGPGTRLTVL.

This sequence joins TRBV5-6 and TRBJ1-5; 9 nucleotides match TRBD1. Germline V lookup: CDR1 SGHDT, CDR2 YYEEEE. V dropped 0 bases and J dropped 5; count of bases not matched to a gene: 0. CDR3 length: 14 residues. CDR3 coding DNA: TGTGCCAGCAGCTTGGGACAGGGGGATCAGCCCCAGCATTTT. Protein product: CASSLGQGDQPQHF.